The 17 T cell receptor beta chains presented below share a single source sample, sequenced in a study of blood T cell repertoires in COVID-19. TCRdb keeps only in-frame clones here, not all; method: immunoSEQ multiplex PCR. The table includes 110,000 to 150,000 clones, 88% detected once. Sequenced input: peripheral blood. Receptor source: a man aged 45-60 years with active or convalescent COVID-19.

Here the CDR3 reads CASRGGTSATEAFF. CDR3 nucleotides: TGTGCCAGCAGGGGGGGGACAAGTGCGACTGAAGCTTTCTTT. The genes are TRBV2 and TRBJ1-1; D may be TRBD1 (6 bases). Germline values: CDR1 SNHLY, CDR2 FYNNEI. The CDR3 runs 14 residues. V lost 6 bases and J 5 bases, leaving 16 bases between the germline ends.

This clone appeared once. The chain recombines TRBV7-6 with TRBJ2-7, with TRBD2 identical over 13 bases. The CDR3 extends over 17 amino acids. The V gene's germline CDR1 is SGHVS and CDR2 FNYEAQ. The ends lost 5 bases at V and 1 base at J; junction bases unmatched: 8. The CDR3 nucleotides read TGTGCCAGCAGCCATGGACTAGCGGGAGAAAGTTCCTACGAGCAGTACTTC. Translated: CASSHGLAGESSYEQYF.

V gene TRBV6-1 combines with J gene TRBJ2-7; 14 nucleotides match TRBD2. The CDR3 consists of 18 residues. J gave up 2 bases and V 0 bases, and 6 bases lay outside the gene matches. Germline V gives CDR1 MNHNS, CDR2 SASEGT. CDR3 sequence reads: CASSEALGLAGVAYEQYF. The CDR3 bases are TGTGCCAGCAGTGAAGCGCTGGGACTAGCGGGAGTCGCCTACGAGCAGTACTTC.

The rearrangement uses TRBV5-1 and TRBJ2-1; D is possibly TRBD2 (6 bases). Per the germline V gene, CDR1 is SGHRS and CDR2 is YFSETQ. The CDR3 extends over 15 amino acids. Trimming took off 1 base at V and 0 bases at J, with 8 bases between the two ends. The CDR3 sequence is CASSLRGNSYNEQFF. The CDR3 bases are TGCGCCAGCAGCTTGCGGGGGAACTCCTACAATGAGCAGTTCTTC.

The chain is built from TRBV11-2 and TRBJ2-7, with 11 bases that match TRBD2. Trimming took 5 bases from V and 3 from J; bases not matched to a gene: 6. The CDR3 contains 15 residues. The germline CDR1 and CDR2 sequences are SGHAT and FQNNGV. The CDR3 protein is CASSPGTSGFYEQYF. CDR3 nucleotide sequence: TGTGCCAGCAGCCCAGGGACTAGCGGTTTCTACGAGCAGTACTTC. The variable domain in full, with the rest retrieved from reference TRBV11-2 and TRBJ2-7, is EAGVAQSPRYKIIEKRQSVAFWCNPISGHATLYWYQQILGQGPKLLIQFQNNGVVDDSQLPKDRFSAERLKGVDSTLKIQPAKLEDSAVYLCASSPGTSGFYEQYFGPGTRLTVT.

This chain connects TRBV5-1 to TRBJ2-7; a possible D gene is TRBD1 (6 bases). This CDR3 is built from 13 residues. V lost 4 bases and J 8 bases, leaving 16 bases between the germline ends. Germline V gives CDR1 SGHRS, CDR2 YFSETQ. This CDR3 is CASSDGTLQKQYF. Here the CDR3 DNA reads TGCGCCAGCAGCGACGGGACACTGCAAAAGCAGTACTTC.

The V and J genes are TRBV2 and TRBJ2-5, with a tentative D call TRBD1 (6 bases). V lost 5 bases to trimming and J lost 0 bases, with 7 bases between them. CDR1 is SNHLY, CDR2 FYNNEI, per germline. This CDR3 has 13 residues. The CDR3 DNA reads as TGTGCCAGCAGTCGGGACAACCAAGAGACCCAGTACTTC. It encodes CASSRDNQETQYF.

The chain joins TRBV6-5 to TRBJ2-3; D is possibly TRBD1 (7 bases). Trimming stripped 7 bases from V and 2 bases from J, with 13 bases between. CDR1 MNHEY and CDR2 SVGAGI come from the germline V gene. There are 14 residues in the CDR3. Here the CDR3 DNA reads TGTGCCAGCAAACAGGGGAGGAACACAGATACGCAGTATTTT. Residues: CASKQGRNTDTQYF.

This clone was seen a single time. This sequence joins TRBV2 and TRBJ2-7; D may be TRBD1 (6 bases). This CDR3 region has 14 residues. Looked up from germline, CDR1 is SNHLY and CDR2 is FYNNEI. The V end was cut by 4 bases, the J end by 6 bases, with 16 bases between. For the CDR3, the DNA is TGTGCCAGCAGTGGACAGGTTCTTTTGAGCGAGCAGTACTTC. Amino acid sequence: CASSGQVLLSEQYF.

The rearrangement joins TRBV7-9 to TRBJ1-2; D unclear. The V gene lost 3 bases and the J gene lost 4 bases, with 9 bases spanning the gap. CDR3 length: 13 residues. Germline V gene lookup returns CDR1 SEHNR and CDR2 FQNEAQ (reference sequence). This CDR3 reads CASSLGTSYGYTF. As DNA, the CDR3 is TGTGCCAGCAGCTTGGGCACCTCCTATGGCTACACCTTC.

The chain couples TRBV29-1 to TRBJ2-7, with TRBD1 as a possible D gene (6 bases). There are 14 residues in the CDR3. Germline CDR1 is SQVTM and CDR2 is ANQGSEA. Trimming shortened V by 1 base and J by 0 bases, and 10 bases separated the two germline ends. CDR3 in DNA: TGCAGCGTTGAAGTCACAGGGAGCTCCTACGAGCAGTACTTC. It translates to CSVEVTGSSYEQYF.

The genes are TRBV7-3 and TRBJ2-3; D not resolved. The germline gives CDR1 SGHTA, CDR2 FQGTGA. Trimming cost V 0 bases and J 0 bases, with 7 bases left between them. CDR3 length: 15 residues. CDR3 amino acids: CASSLTVLSTDTQYF. CDR3 DNA: TGTGCCAGCAGCTTAACCGTACTTAGCACAGATACGCAGTATTTT. Full variable domain (remainder filled in from reference TRBV7-3 and TRBJ2-3): GAGVSQTPSNKVTEKGKYVELRCDPISGHTALYWYRQSLGQGPEFLIYFQGTGAADDSGLPNDRFFAVRPEGSVSTLKIQRTERGDSAVYLCASSLTVLSTDTQYFGPGTRLTVL.

This clone showed up just a few times. The gene calls are TRBV7-9 and TRBJ2-2; 9 bases are a match to TRBD2. Trimming took 3 bases from V and 4 from J; bases not matched to a gene: 3. The CDR3 is 15 amino acids. The germline V gene has CDR1 SEHNR and CDR2 FQNEAQ (reference sequence). DNA of the CDR3: TGTGCCAGCAGCTTGAGCGGGAGGACCACCGGGGAGCTGTTTTTT. Translating it yields CASSLSGRTTGELFF.

The CDR3 protein is CASTPTGGNTEAFF. The CDR3 nucleotides are TGTGCCAGCACCCCGACAGGGGGTAACACTGAAGCTTTCTTT. The chain carries TRBV6-1 and TRBJ1-1; 9 bases agree with TRBD1. Unmatched junction bases numbered 5, after V lost 7 bases and J lost 2 bases. Germline CDR1 MNHNS, CDR2 SASEGT. There are 14 residues in the CDR3.

The chain uses TRBV6-1 and TRBJ2-3; 8 bases align to TRBD2. This CDR3 region has 16 residues. The germline CDR1 and CDR2 sequences are MNHNS and SASEGT. V shed 2 bases and J 2 bases; nucleotides not matched to a gene: 6. Here the CDR3 reads CASSEFSSGVTDTQYF. The CDR3 region has the DNA TGTGCCAGCAGTGAATTTAGTAGCGGGGTCACAGATACGCAGTATTTT.

In this sample, this clone turned up once. This chain joins TRBV29-1 and TRBJ1-3, with D perhaps matching TRBD1 (6 bases). The CDR3 is made up of 14 amino acids. Per the germline V gene, CDR1 is SQVTM and CDR2 is ANQGSEA. V was shortened by 1 base and J by 8 bases, with 15 bases between the two germline ends. CDR3 residues: CSVEGQEGRDTIYF. The CDR3 bases are TGCAGCGTTGAAGGACAGGAAGGAAGGGACACCATATATTTT. The full variable domain, its missing parts supplied by reference TRBV29-1 and TRBJ1-3, is SAVISQKPSRDICQRGTSLTIQCQVDSQVTMMFWYRQQPGQSLTLIATANQGSEATYESGFVIDKFPISRPNLTFSTLTVSNMSPEDSSIYLCSVEGQEGRDTIYFGEGSWLTVV.

The chain uses TRBV2 and TRBJ2-7, with D perhaps matching TRBD2 (5 bases). The germline gives CDR1 SNHLY, CDR2 FYNNEI. CDR3 size: 15 residues. The V and J ends lost 8 bases and 0 bases respectively, with 17 bases between them. Here the CDR3 DNA reads TGTGCCAGCTGCAAAATAGAGGGTAGCTCCTACGAGCAGTACTTC. Amino acids: CASCKIEGSSYEQYF.